The 5 T cell receptor beta chains in this list originate from one sample, sequenced in a study of lymphopenia after photon versus proton radiotherapy. The data were produced by immunoSEQ multiplex PCR, yet TCRdb's version contains in-frame clones alone and is incomplete. This table has more than 80,000 clones, approximately 82% appearing once. The sample consisted of peripheral blood, taken from a patient treated with proton-based radiotherapy. These receptors all come from a man aged 55 to 69 with pancreatic cancer.

This clone occurred a few times. In DNA, the CDR3 is TGTGCCAGCAGCTTGGGCGGCAGTTTTAATGAAAAACTGTTTTTT. Protein product: CASSLGGSFNEKLFF. The rearrangement links TRBV7-9 to TRBJ1-4, with D unresolved. V shed 3 bases and J shed 4 bases, with 12 bases lying between them. This CDR3 contains 15 residues. Germline V CDR1 and CDR2: SEHNR, FQNEAQ (reference sequence).

The chain couples TRBV7-2 to TRBJ2-6; no reliable D call. Germline V gene sequence: CDR1 SGHTA, CDR2 FQGNSA. This CDR3 spans 14 amino acids. The V end was cut by 5 bases, the J end by 0 bases, with 5 bases between. CDR3 in DNA: TGTGCCAGCAGCGTTAACTCTGGGGCCAACGTCCTGACTTTC. It is translated as CASSVNSGANVLTF.

V and J are TRBV7-2 and TRBJ2-7, with D tentatively TRBD1 (6 bases). CDR3 length: 15 residues. Germline CDR1 reads SGHTA; CDR2 reads FQGNSA. With 5 bases removed from V and 5 bases from J, the gap between germline ends came to 19 bases. The DNA of the CDR3 is TGTGCCAGCAGCCCAAACAGGGTTTCAGGAAACGAGCAGTACTTC. This translates into CASSPNRVSGNEQYF.

The V and J genes are TRBV28 and TRBJ2-1; 9 bases agree with TRBD1. The junction had 14 bases not matched to a gene; V was cut back by 6 bases and J by 5 bases. CDR1 and CDR2 from the germline V gene are MDHEN and SYDVKM. CDR3 size: 17 residues. This CDR3 reads CASRGRVGGQGNNEQFF. The CDR3 bases are TGTGCCAGCAGAGGGAGAGTTGGGGGACAGGGCAACAATGAGCAGTTCTTC.

This clone was seen just once. The chain has TRBV9 and TRBJ2-2; the D gene is possibly TRBD2 (5 bases). The V gene's germline CDR1 is SGDLS and CDR2 YYNGEE. The CDR3 is 15 residues long. V was trimmed by 0 bases and J by 4 bases, leaving 10 bases between them. The CDR3 sequence is CASSVGAGPTGELFF. CDR3 nucleotide sequence: TGTGCCAGCAGCGTAGGCGCGGGTCCCACCGGGGAGCTGTTTTTT.